This T cell receptor beta chain was captured in a study of T-cell memory formation after mild COVID-19. Study details: TCR clusters largely stayed donor specific. Study-wide results and caveats: Clones that shrank (day 15 to 85) were balanced CD4/CD8, whereas later expanders leaned CD4+. Clonal second-wave expansions that peaked on day 37 had unconfirmed SARS-CoV-2 specificity.

TCRdb called the 5' RACE reads again in MiXCR, with one record for every CDR3 protein. The sample yields about 240,000 distinct CDR3 sequences, approximately 9% seen once. This clonotype was counted only a few times. Its antigen is not known. Germline loops: CDR1 SGHTA, CDR2 FQGNSA. The CDR3 runs 13 residues. The V gene lost 5 bases and the J gene lost 4 bases, with 9 bases spanning the gap. This clonotype was obtained from a man younger than 35 who had mild COVID-19 (a few samples of this study predate the infection). Cell type and time point are not known. V usage is TRBV7-2 and J usage is TRBJ1-5; tentative D call: TRBD1 (5 bases). Sequencing was performed on PBMCs or a T cell subset sorted from them (not recorded which). CDR3 loop: CASSIYRNQPQHF. The CDR3 DNA sequence: TGTGCCAGCAGCATTTACAGGAATCAGCCCCAGCATTTT.